This T cell receptor beta chain was identified during a study of shared T cell receptors in the human thymus. Germline values: CDR1 MNHEY, CDR2 SVGAGI. CDR3 length: 14 residues. With 6 bases removed from V and 8 bases from J, the gap between germline ends came to 19 bases. Data came from immunoSEQ multiplex PCR; TCRdb stores just in-frame clones and leaves some out. Seen here are about 380,000 clones, over 90% observed once, and the top ten hold 0.015% to 0.025%. This chain links TRBV6-5 with TRBJ1-2; D is unclear. Sequenced material: thymocytes. This TCR derives from a human donor. CDR3 residues: CASRRRPDQWGYTF. The CDR3 DNA reads TGTGCCAGCAGGAGGCGACCCGACCAGTGGGGCTACACCTTC.